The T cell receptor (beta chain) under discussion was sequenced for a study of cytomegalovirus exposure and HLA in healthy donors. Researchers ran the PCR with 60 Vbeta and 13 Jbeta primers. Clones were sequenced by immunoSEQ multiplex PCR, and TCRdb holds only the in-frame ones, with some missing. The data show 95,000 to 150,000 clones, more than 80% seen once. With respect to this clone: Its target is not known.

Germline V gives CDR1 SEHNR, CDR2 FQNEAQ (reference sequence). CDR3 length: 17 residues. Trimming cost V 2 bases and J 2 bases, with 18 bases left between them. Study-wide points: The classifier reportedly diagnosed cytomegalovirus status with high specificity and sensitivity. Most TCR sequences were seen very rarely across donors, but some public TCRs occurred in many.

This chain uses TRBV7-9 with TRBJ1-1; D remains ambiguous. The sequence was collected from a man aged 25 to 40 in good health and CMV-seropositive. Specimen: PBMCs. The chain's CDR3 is CASSLFPGTVNNTEAFF. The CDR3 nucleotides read TGTGCCAGCAGCTTATTCCCCGGTACAGTTAATAACACTGAAGCTTTCTTT.